These 7 T cell receptor beta chains share one sample of origin, sequenced in a study of CD8 T cells in ankylosing spondylitis. TCRdb redid the calling of the 5' RACE reads with MiXCR, one entry per CDR3 protein. The sample carries some 40,000 distinct CDR3 sequences, approximately 10% recorded once. The sequenced sample was blood, either unsorted or a sorted T cell fraction (not recorded which). The receptors come from a male donor with ankylosing spondylitis or in good health (not recorded which).

This clonotype was found many times. This sequence joins TRBV5-1 and TRBJ2-2, with unresolved D. Germline values: CDR1 SGHRS, CDR2 YFSETQ. The V gene lost 1 base and the J gene lost 4 bases, with 2 bases spanning the gap. The CDR3 sequence is 12 residues long. CDR3 protein: CASSLFTGELFF. The DNA of the CDR3 is TGCGCCAGCAGCTTGTTCACCGGGGAGCTGTTTTTT.

This clonotype has a count of ten or more. The rearrangement joins TRBV20-1 to TRBJ2-6; D assignment may be TRBD1 or TRBD2 (6 bases each). Trimming took 3 bases from V and 4 from J, leaving 22 bases between them. The length of the CDR3 is 18 residues. The germline V gene has CDR1 DFQATT and CDR2 SNEGSKA (reference sequence). Here the CDR3 reads CSASKGLKGGWGANVLTF. The CDR3 region has the DNA TGCAGTGCTAGTAAAGGACTGAAAGGGGGGTGGGGGGCCAACGTCCTGACTTTC.

This clonotype appeared many times. The chain links TRBV20-1 to TRBJ1-1; no definite D call. The V end lost 2 bases, the J end lost 1 base, and 8 bases lay between the germline ends. The CDR3 contains 13 residues. Germline V CDR1 and CDR2: DFQATT, SNEGSKA (reference sequence). The CDR3 coding sequence is TGCAGTGCTAGACGAGACACGAACACTGAAGCTTTCTTT. Translated: CSARRDTNTEAFF.

This clonotype was counted ten times or more. The rearrangement uses TRBV5-1 and TRBJ2-4, with 7 bases aligning to TRBD2. Germline lookup yields CDR1 SGHRS and CDR2 YFSETQ. The CDR3 spans 14 residues. V dropped 4 bases and J dropped 9; count of bases not matched to a gene: 10. This chain's CDR3 is CASSPGGEGSIQYF. CDR3 sequence (DNA): TGCGCCAGCAGCCCCGGCGGGGAGGGAAGCATTCAGTACTTC.

This clonotype was seen at least ten times. The CDR3 spells CASSEYTIPQYF. The CDR3 DNA is TGTGCCAGCAGTGAATACACAATACCCCAGTACTTC. The chain couples TRBV12-3 or TRBV12-4 to TRBJ2-5; no definite D call. Trimming cost V 5 bases and J 9 bases, with 13 bases left between them. CDR3 size: 12 residues.

In this sample, this clonotype turned up many times. The V gene is TRBV27, the J gene TRBJ2-1; a weak D match, TRBD2 (5 bases). CDR1 and CDR2 from the germline V gene are MNHEY and SMNVEV (reference sequence). The CDR3 has 16 residues. V lost 2 bases and J lost 4, with 15 bases in between. The CDR3 protein is CASSLIGGRSYNEQFF. CDR3 sequence (DNA): TGTGCCAGCAGTTTAATAGGTGGGAGATCGTACAATGAGCAGTTCTTC.

By sample share, this clonotype is medium-sized (0.01 to 0.1%). The junction does not match germline at one end; this may be a read error. The V call is TRBV7-7, the J call TRBJ2-1; 8 bases line up with TRBD2. There are 14 residues in the CDR3. In germline, CDR1 is SSHAT, CDR2 FNYEAQ (reference sequence). The CDR3 bases are TGTGCTAGCAGCTTCGGGACTAGAGGGTATGAGCAGTTCTTC. It translates to CASSFGTRGYEQFF.